The TCR beta chain described here comes from a study of regulatory T cells in long-lasting Graves disease. V was clipped by 2 bases and J by 0 bases, with 8 bases between them. This CDR3 spans 15 amino acids. Germline CDR1 is WSHSY and CDR2 is SAAADI. The time point here: newly diagnosed GD, antithyroid drugs for less than 3 months. RNA isolated from PBMCs was used to make the TCR library. Investigators prepared the TCR beta libraries by applying iRepertoire HTBI primers and Arm-PCR of CDR3 regions. One entry per CDR3 protein, called by TCRdb with MiXCR from the multiplex PCR reads. In the table there are about 460,000 distinct CDR3 sequences, approximately 14% of which are singletons. This clonotype has only a few counts. These data were likewise used in another study, on T cells in Graves' hyperthyroidism and ophthalmopathy.

The chain joins TRBV10-2 to TRBJ2-1; possibly TRBD2 for D (5 bases). This TCR was sampled from a woman in her 50s with Graves disease. The material was peripheral blood mononuclear cells (PBMCs), obtained at new diagnosis, from a patient treated with antithyroid drugs. The DNA of the CDR3 is TGCGCCAGCAGTGAGAACCGGGACTCCTACAATGAGCAGTTCTTC. Its protein product is CASSENRDSYNEQFF.